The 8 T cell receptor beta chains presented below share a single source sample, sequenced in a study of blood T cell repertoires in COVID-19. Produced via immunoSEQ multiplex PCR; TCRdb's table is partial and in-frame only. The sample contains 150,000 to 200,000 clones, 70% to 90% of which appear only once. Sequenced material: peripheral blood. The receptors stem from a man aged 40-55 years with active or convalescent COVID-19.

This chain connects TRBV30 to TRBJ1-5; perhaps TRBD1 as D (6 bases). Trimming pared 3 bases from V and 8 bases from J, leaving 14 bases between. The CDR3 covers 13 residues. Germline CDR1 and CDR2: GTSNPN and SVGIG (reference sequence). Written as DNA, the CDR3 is TGTGCCTGGAGCTCAGGGGATAACAAGCCCCAGCATTTT. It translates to CAWSSGDNKPQHF.

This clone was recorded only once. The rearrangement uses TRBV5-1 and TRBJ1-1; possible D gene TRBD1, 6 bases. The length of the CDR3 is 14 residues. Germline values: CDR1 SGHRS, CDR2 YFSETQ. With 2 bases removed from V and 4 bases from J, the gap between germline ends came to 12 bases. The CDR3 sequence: CASSLQGGSTEAFF. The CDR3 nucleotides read TGCGCCAGCAGCTTACAAGGGGGTTCCACTGAAGCTTTCTTT.

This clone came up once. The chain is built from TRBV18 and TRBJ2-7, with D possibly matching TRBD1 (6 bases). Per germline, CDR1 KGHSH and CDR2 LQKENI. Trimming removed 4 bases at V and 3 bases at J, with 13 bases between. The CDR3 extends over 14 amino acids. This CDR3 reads CASSRGQGGYEQYF. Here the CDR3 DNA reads TGTGCCAGCTCACGGGGGCAGGGTGGCTACGAGCAGTACTTC.

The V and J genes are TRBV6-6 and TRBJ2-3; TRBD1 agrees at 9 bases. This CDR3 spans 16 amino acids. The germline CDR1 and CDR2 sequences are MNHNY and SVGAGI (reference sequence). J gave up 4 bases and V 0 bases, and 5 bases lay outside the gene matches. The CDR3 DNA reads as TGTGCCAGCAGTTACTCGGACAGGGGAAGGCCAGATACGCAGTATTTT. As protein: CASSYSDRGRPDTQYF.

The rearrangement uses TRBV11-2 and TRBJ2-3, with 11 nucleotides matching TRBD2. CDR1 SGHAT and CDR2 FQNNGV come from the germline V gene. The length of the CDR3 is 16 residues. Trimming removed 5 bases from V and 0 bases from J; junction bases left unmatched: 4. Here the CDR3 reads CASSTRLAGSTDTQYF. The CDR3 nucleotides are TGTGCCAGCAGCACCCGACTAGCGGGGAGCACAGATACGCAGTATTTT. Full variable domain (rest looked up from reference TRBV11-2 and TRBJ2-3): EAGVAQSPRYKIIEKRQSVAFWCNPISGHATLYWYQQILGQGPKLLIQFQNNGVVDDSQLPKDRFSAERLKGVDSTLKIQPAKLEDSAVYLCASSTRLAGSTDTQYFGPGTRLTVL.

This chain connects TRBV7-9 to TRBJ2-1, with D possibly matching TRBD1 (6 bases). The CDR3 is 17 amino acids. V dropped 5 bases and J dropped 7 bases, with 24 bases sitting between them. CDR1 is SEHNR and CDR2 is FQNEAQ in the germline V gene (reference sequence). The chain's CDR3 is CASSPGDLGPTGNEQFF. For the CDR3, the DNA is TGTGCCAGCAGCCCCGGCGATTTAGGACCTACAGGGAATGAGCAGTTCTTC. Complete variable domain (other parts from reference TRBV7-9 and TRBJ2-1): DTGVSQNPRHKITKRGQNVTFRCDPISEHNRLYWYRQTLGQGPEFLTYFQNEAQLEKSRLLSDRFSAERPKGSFSTLEIQRTEQGDSAMYLCASSPGDLGPTGNEQFFGPGTRLTVL.

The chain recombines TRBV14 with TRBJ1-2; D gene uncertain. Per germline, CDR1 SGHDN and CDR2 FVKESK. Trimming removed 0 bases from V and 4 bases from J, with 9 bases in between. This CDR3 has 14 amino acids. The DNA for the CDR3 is TGTGCCAGCAGCCAAGATAGCGGAGTCTATGGCTACACCTTC. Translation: CASSQDSGVYGYTF. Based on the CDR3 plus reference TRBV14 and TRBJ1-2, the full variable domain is EAGVTQFPSHSVIEKGQTVTLRCDPISGHDNLYWYRRVMGKEIKFLLHFVKESKQDESGMPNNRFLAERTGGTYSTLKVQPAELEDSGVYFCASSQDSGVYGYTFGSGTRLTVV.

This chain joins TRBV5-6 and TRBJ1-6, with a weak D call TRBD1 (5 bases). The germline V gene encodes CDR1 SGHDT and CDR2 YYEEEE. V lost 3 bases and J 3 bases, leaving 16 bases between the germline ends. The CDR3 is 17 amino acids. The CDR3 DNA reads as TGTGCCAGCAGCTCGAGAAGGGGCGTAAGCTATAATTCACCCCTCCACTTT. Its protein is CASSSRRGVSYNSPLHF.